The 30 T cell receptor beta chains reported below all come from one sample, sequenced in a study of blood T cell repertoires in COVID-19. Data came from immunoSEQ multiplex PCR; TCRdb stores just in-frame clones and leaves some out. In the table there are about 130,000 clones, approximately 80% of which are singletons. Specimen: PBMCs or T cells enriched from blood (not recorded which). Receptors originate from a man aged 45-65 years who had recovered from COVID-19.

The chain links TRBV28 to TRBJ2-3; D call uncertain. The CDR3 totals 13 residues. V lost 5 bases to trimming and J lost 1 base, with 7 bases between them. CDR1 is MDHEN, CDR2 SYDVKM, per germline. The DNA of the CDR3 is TGTGCCAGCAGTACCCCGGGCACAGATACGCAGTATTTT. Protein sequence: CASSTPGTDTQYF.

This clone was found a few times. The gene calls are TRBV28 and TRBJ1-5, with D perhaps TRBD1 (5 bases). Trimming pared 8 bases from V and 4 bases from J, leaving 18 bases between. The germline CDR1 and CDR2 sequences are MDHEN and SYDVKM. This CDR3 has 15 residues. CDR3 loop: CASLNAGRTNQPQHF. The CDR3 DNA is TGTGCCAGCCTTAACGCGGGACGCACAAATCAGCCCCAGCATTTT.

This chain joins TRBV7-9 and TRBJ2-5; D is uncertain. The CDR3 runs to 14 residues. From germline, CDR1 is SEHNR and CDR2 FQNEAQ (reference sequence). Trimming cost V 0 bases and J 5 bases, with 10 bases left between them. The CDR3 DNA reads as TGTGCCAGCAGCTTAGCGGCCACCCGTGAGACCCAGTACTTC. Translated, it gives CASSLAATRETQYF.

The chain carries TRBV6-4 and TRBJ1-5, with D possibly TRBD1 on 6 matching bases. This CDR3 spans 18 amino acids. Germline V gene sequence: CDR1 MRHNA, CDR2 SNTAGT. Trimming left V 2 bases short and J 3 bases short, with 20 bases between. CDR3 sequence (DNA): TGTGCCAGCAGTGACAGATCTTTCCACAGGACAGTCAATCAGCCCCAGCATTTT. It encodes CASSDRSFHRTVNQPQHF.

The rearrangement uses TRBV11-2 and TRBJ2-5, with 10 bases that match TRBD1. Germline CDR1 and CDR2: SGHAT and FQNNGV. V was pared by 5 bases and J by 4 bases, with 4 bases of the junction left unmatched. This CDR3 has 14 residues. DNA of the CDR3: TGTGCCAGCAGCCATGACAGGGGGCGAGAGACCCAGTACTTC. Amino acid sequence: CASSHDRGRETQYF. Combining the CDR3 with reference TRBV11-2 and TRBJ2-5 gives the whole variable domain EAGVAQSPRYKIIEKRQSVAFWCNPISGHATLYWYQQILGQGPKLLIQFQNNGVVDDSQLPKDRFSAERLKGVDSTLKIQPAKLEDSAVYLCASSHDRGRETQYFGPGTRLLVL.

The chain recombines TRBV4-2 with TRBJ1-2; 8 nucleotides agree with TRBD1. CDR1 LGHNA and CDR2 YNFKEQ come from the germline V gene. The CDR3 has 13 residues. V was clipped by 4 bases and J by 2 bases; unmatched bases: 0. As DNA, the CDR3 is TGTGCCAGCAGCCGGGACAGGAACTATGGCTACACCTTC. This sequence encodes CASSRDRNYGYTF.

This chain uses TRBV7-9 with TRBJ1-2; D unclear. The V end was cut by 3 bases, the J end by 4 bases, with 9 bases between. The germline gives CDR1 SEHNR, CDR2 FQNEAQ (reference sequence). This CDR3 region has 13 residues. The chain's CDR3 is CASSLRQIYGYTF. For the CDR3, the DNA is TGTGCCAGCAGCTTGAGGCAGATCTATGGCTACACCTTC.

The gene calls are TRBV3-1 (or the pseudogene TRBV3-2) and TRBJ1-2; D is possibly TRBD1 (5 bases). The CDR3 runs to 13 residues. The germline V gene encodes CDR1 LGHDT and CDR2 YNNKEL (reference sequence). Trimming took off 1 base at V and 8 bases at J, with 11 bases between the two ends. CDR3 region: CASSQGQGGGYTF. The CDR3 nucleotides are TGTGCCAGCAGCCAAGGTCAGGGAGGGGGCTACACCTTC.

The chain joins TRBV7-3 to TRBJ2-2; 8 nucleotides align to TRBD1. In germline, CDR1 is SGHTA, CDR2 FQGTGA. The CDR3 sequence is 14 residues long. The J segment lost 7 bases and the V segment lost 5 bases, leaving 6 bases of the junction unmatched. CDR3 bases: TGTGCCAGCAGCCGTTCAGGGGGCAACGGGGAGCTGTTTTTT. Amino acids: CASSRSGGNGELFF.

CDR3 in DNA: TGTGCCAGCAGCTTAAGGACCACCGGGAACTCTCCCGGAAACACCATATATTTT. Protein: CASSLRTTGNSPGNTIYF. The rearrangement links TRBV7-3 to TRBJ1-3, with no clear D. V dropped 1 base and J dropped 4 bases, with 20 bases sitting between them. Germline loops: CDR1 SGHTA, CDR2 FQGTGA. The CDR3 is 18 amino acids.

This chain connects TRBV11-3 to TRBJ2-5; D possibly corresponds to TRBD2 (6 bases). V lost 5 bases and J 2 bases, leaving 9 bases between the germline ends. The germline V gene encodes CDR1 SGHNT and CDR2 YENEEA. The CDR3 covers 13 residues. CDR3 nucleotide sequence: TGTGCCAGCAGCACCAGCGGGCAAGAGACCCAGTACTTC. Its protein product is CASSTSGQETQYF. The whole variable domain, remainder taken from reference TRBV11-3 and TRBJ2-5, is EAGVVQSPRYKIIEKKQPVAFWCNPISGHNTLYWYLQNLGQGPELLIRYENEEAVDDSQLPKDRFSAERLKGVDSTLKIQPAELGDSAVYLCASSTSGQETQYFGPGTRLLVL.

V is TRBV29-1 and J is TRBJ2-3; D perhaps matches TRBD2 (5 bases). The germline V gene encodes CDR1 SQVTM and CDR2 ANQGSEA. V was cut by 4 bases and J by 2 bases, with 13 bases left in between. The CDR3 is made up of 14 amino acids. The CDR3 bases are TGCAGCGTTGCCGGGATGAAGGACACAGATACGCAGTATTTT. Its protein is CSVAGMKDTDTQYF.

This chain connects TRBV7-2 to TRBJ2-2, with 8 bases fitting TRBD1. Germline CDR1 and CDR2: SGHTA and FQGNSA. This CDR3 contains 15 residues. With 1 base clipped from V and 5 bases from J, the junction kept 3 bases outside the gene matches. The CDR3 loop is CASSLVTGETGELFF. CDR3 coding DNA: TGTGCCAGCAGCTTAGTGACAGGGGAGACCGGGGAGCTGTTTTTT.

This chain joins TRBV7-3 and TRBJ2-1; TRBD2 matches at 13 bases. Germline loops: CDR1 SGHTA, CDR2 FQGTGA. The CDR3 length is 16 residues. After removal of 4 bases from V and 6 bases from J, the junction contained 6 bases not matched to a gene. The CDR3 protein is CASSSSGTSGVNEQFF. CDR3 DNA: TGTGCCAGCAGCTCATCAGGGACTAGCGGGGTCAATGAGCAGTTCTTC. Full variable domain (remainder filled in from reference TRBV7-3 and TRBJ2-1): GAGVSQTPSNKVTEKGKYVELRCDPISGHTALYWYRQSLGQGPEFLIYFQGTGAADDSGLPNDRFFAVRPEGSVSTLKIQRTERGDSAVYLCASSSSGTSGVNEQFFGPGTRLTVL.

The chain is built from TRBV11-2 and TRBJ2-2; unclear D gene. With 5 bases removed from V and 2 bases from J, the gap between germline ends came to 9 bases. The CDR3 length is 14 residues. Germline CDR1 SGHAT, CDR2 FQNNGV. Here the CDR3 reads CASSPDINTGELFF. For the CDR3, the DNA is TGTGCCAGCAGCCCTGACATAAACACCGGGGAGCTGTTTTTT.

This chain connects TRBV18 to TRBJ2-7; D call uncertain. Per germline, CDR1 KGHSH and CDR2 LQKENI. This CDR3 has 13 amino acids. Between the trimmed V and J ends, which lost 1 base and 6 bases, there was a span of 10 bases. The CDR3 nucleotides are TGTGCCAGCTCACCACTGATGGTGCGCGAGCAGTACTTC. Its translation: CASSPLMVREQYF.

J is TRBJ1-1 and V is TRBV4-2; D ambiguous. The V gene's germline CDR1 is LGHNA and CDR2 YNFKEQ. Trimming cost V 0 bases and J 1 base, with 9 bases left between them. There are 15 residues in the CDR3. CDR3 sequence (DNA): TGTGCCAGCAGCCAAGATCACGGGAGGAACACTGAAGCTTTCTTT. Its protein product is CASSQDHGRNTEAFF.

The genes are TRBV27 and TRBJ1-6; 7 nucleotides align to TRBD1. Germline CDR1 is MNHEY and CDR2 is SMNVEV (reference sequence). J gave up 6 bases and V 5 bases, and 4 bases lay outside the gene matches. The CDR3 is made up of 14 amino acids. The chain's CDR3 is CASSLQGSNSPLHF. The CDR3 coding sequence is TGTGCCAGCAGTCTACAGGGGAGTAATTCACCCCTCCACTTT.

The genes are TRBV18 and TRBJ1-2; D call uncertain. V was pared by 2 bases and J by 1 base, with 14 bases between. Per germline, CDR1 KGHSH and CDR2 LQKENI. This CDR3 region has 16 residues. The CDR3 DNA reads as TGTGCCAGCTCACCAGGACTTCCCGGGAATAACTATGGCTACACCTTC. Its protein is CASSPGLPGNNYGYTF.

V and J are TRBV6-2 or TRBV6-3 and TRBJ2-3, with 8 bases aligning to TRBD2. The CDR3 extends over 18 amino acids. CDR1 and CDR2 (germline): MNHEY, SVGEGT. V lost 0 bases to trimming and J lost 2 bases; unmatched junction nucleotides: 10. CDR3 nucleotide sequence: TGTGCCAGCAGTTACTCGACTGTAGCGGGGCGAAACACAGATACGCAGTATTTT. Its translation: CASSYSTVAGRNTDTQYF.

The chain combines TRBV5-1 with TRBJ1-6, with D perhaps matching TRBD1 (5 bases). This CDR3 spans 14 amino acids. V was cut by 4 bases and J by 10 bases, with 15 bases left in between. Germline assignment: CDR1 SGHRS and CDR2 YFSETQ. The CDR3 DNA follows: TGCGCCAGCAGCCCGGGGGACCGAACATCACCCCTCCACTTT. As protein: CASSPGDRTSPLHF.

The rearrangement links TRBV19 to TRBJ2-3; 10 bases map to TRBD2. The V gene end was trimmed by 3 bases and the J gene end by 1 base; junction bases not matched to a gene: 4. The CDR3 spans 16 residues. Germline CDR1 is LNHDA and CDR2 is SQIVND (reference sequence). CDR3 DNA sequence: TGTGCCAGTAGTATCGGAGCGGGGGGGCGCACAGATACGCAGTATTTT. Its protein is CASSIGAGGRTDTQYF.

The chain couples TRBV11-2 to TRBJ1-1, with D hard to call. V was pared by 1 base and J by 4 bases, with 13 bases between. This CDR3 has 15 amino acids. CDR1 is SGHAT and CDR2 is FQNNGV in the germline V gene. The CDR3 region is CASSLVGASGTEAFF. The CDR3 DNA is TGTGCCAGCAGCTTAGTAGGAGCCAGCGGCACTGAAGCTTTCTTT.

The chain is built from TRBV19 and TRBJ2-2; D remains ambiguous. Germline V gives CDR1 LNHDA, CDR2 SQIVND (reference sequence). V gave up 4 bases and J gave up 0 bases, with 12 bases separating them. The CDR3 has 16 amino acids. CDR3 sequence: CASSTITMTNTGELFF. As DNA, the CDR3 is TGTGCCAGTAGTACCATCACAATGACGAACACCGGGGAGCTGTTTTTT.

V and J are TRBV7-6 and TRBJ1-6, with D possibly matching TRBD1 (6 bases). The V gene's germline CDR1 is SGHVS and CDR2 FNYEAQ. Trimming pared 0 bases from V and 5 bases from J, leaving 14 bases between. This CDR3 has 17 residues. The CDR3 nucleotides are TGTGCCAGCAGCTTAGCGTCAAGGGGGACGAATAATTCACCCCTCCACTTT. Protein: CASSLASRGTNNSPLHF.

The chain joins TRBV29-1 to TRBJ1-4; 9 bases fit TRBD1. Germline loops: CDR1 SQVTM, CDR2 ANQGSEA. V shed 5 bases, J shed 7 bases, and the junction held 5 bases outside the gene matches. This CDR3 comprises 13 residues. CDR3 region: CSVSRDRAEKLFF. The DNA for the CDR3 is TGCAGCGTTTCCCGGGACAGGGCTGAAAAACTGTTTTTT.

The chain links TRBV5-8 to TRBJ2-7; TRBD1 might be the D (6 bases). V lost 3 bases and J lost 2, with 9 bases in between. The CDR3 is 13 residues long. Germline lookup yields CDR1 SGHTS and CDR2 YDEGEE. The CDR3 protein is CASSSRQAYEQYF. In DNA, the CDR3 is TGTGCCAGCAGCTCCCGACAGGCCTACGAGCAGTACTTC.

The chain has TRBV18 and TRBJ1-1, with 9 bases identical to TRBD1. The trim removed 3 bases at V and 5 bases at J, leaving 7 bases unmatched. Looked up from germline, CDR1 is KGHSH and CDR2 is LQKENI. The CDR3 contains 15 residues. The CDR3 spells CASSPGTGHGTEAFF. DNA of the CDR3: TGTGCCAGCTCACCCGGGACAGGGCATGGGACTGAAGCTTTCTTT.

The CDR3 DNA sequence: TGTGCCAGCAGGCCACTAGTTGGTGAGCAGTTCTTC. This translates into CASRPLVGEQFF. J is TRBJ2-1 and V is TRBV12-3 or TRBV12-4; weak D call: TRBD2 (5 bases). V lost 6 bases to trimming and J lost 9 bases, with 12 bases between them. This CDR3 is 12 amino acids long.

The chain is built from TRBV12-3 or TRBV12-4 and TRBJ2-4; unclear D gene. V was pared by 6 bases and J by 9 bases, with 9 bases between. This CDR3 region has 11 residues. The CDR3 spells CASRQRSIQYF. The CDR3 DNA reads as TGTGCCAGCAGACAACGAAGCATTCAGTACTTC.